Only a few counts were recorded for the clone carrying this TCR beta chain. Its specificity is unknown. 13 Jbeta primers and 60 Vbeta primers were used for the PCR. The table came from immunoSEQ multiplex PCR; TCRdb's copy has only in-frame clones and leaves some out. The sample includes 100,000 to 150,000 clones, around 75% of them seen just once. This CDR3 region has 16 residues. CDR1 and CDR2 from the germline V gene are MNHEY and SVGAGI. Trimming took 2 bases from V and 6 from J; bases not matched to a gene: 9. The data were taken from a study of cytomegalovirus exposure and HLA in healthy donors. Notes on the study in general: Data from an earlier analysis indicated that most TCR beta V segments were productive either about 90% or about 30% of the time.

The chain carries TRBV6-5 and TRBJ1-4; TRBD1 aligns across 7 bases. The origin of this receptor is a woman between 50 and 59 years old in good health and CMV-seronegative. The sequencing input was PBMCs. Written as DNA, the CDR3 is TGTGCCAGCAGTTACGGGAGAGGGGGCGGCCATGAAAAACTGTTTTTT. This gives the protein CASSYGRGGGHEKLFF.